Following are 3 T cell receptor beta chains from one sample sequenced in a study of T cells after posttransplantation cyclophosphamide. Sequencing was performed with immunoSEQ multiplex PCR; in TCRdb, only in-frame clones are kept and a portion is missing. There are approximately 30,000 clones in the sample, none observed a single time. The specimen was PBMCs. All receptors come from a woman in her 50s in good health and a related stem cell transplant donor.

In this sample, this clone turned up many times. The CDR3 DNA reads TGTGCCAGCAGCCGACAGACAGCGAACACCGGGGAGCTGTTTTTT. Translated: CASSRQTANTGELFF. The chain links TRBV11-2 to TRBJ2-2, with a weak D call TRBD1 (5 bases). Trimming stripped 5 bases from V and 0 bases from J, with 10 bases between. Germline values: CDR1 SGHAT, CDR2 FQNNGV. This CDR3 region has 15 residues.

The chain recombines TRBV2 with TRBJ1-2; 9 bases match TRBD1. J gave up 0 bases and V 6 bases, and 8 bases lay outside the gene matches. In germline, CDR1 is SNHLY, CDR2 FYNNEI. The CDR3 has 16 residues. CDR3 region: CASSRDRVSSNYGYTF. The CDR3 DNA is TGTGCCAGCAGCCGGGACAGGGTCTCGTCTAACTATGGCTACACCTTC.

The rearrangement links TRBV2 to TRBJ1-6; D is perhaps TRBD1 (5 bases). V was shortened by 4 bases and J by 0 bases, with 7 bases between the two germline ends. The length of the CDR3 is 15 residues. Germline CDR1 SNHLY, CDR2 FYNNEI. The CDR3 nucleotides read TGTGCCAGCAGTGTCCAGGGCTCCTATAATTCACCCCTCCACTTT. Protein: CASSVQGSYNSPLHF.